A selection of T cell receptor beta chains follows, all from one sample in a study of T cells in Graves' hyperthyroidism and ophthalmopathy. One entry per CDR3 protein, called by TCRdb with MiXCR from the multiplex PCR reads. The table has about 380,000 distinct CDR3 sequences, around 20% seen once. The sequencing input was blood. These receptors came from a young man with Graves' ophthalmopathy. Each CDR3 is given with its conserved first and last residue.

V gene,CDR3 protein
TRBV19,CASSSASPGQINTGELFF
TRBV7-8,CATRPGRWVLNTEAFF
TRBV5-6,CASSLTTTVDYGYTF
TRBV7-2,CASSLGRGSGNTIYF
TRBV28,CASSLIRVSGQPQHF
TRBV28,CASSFYNEQYF
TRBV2,CASSEGQGGQPQHF
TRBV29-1,CSVVGDTYEQYF
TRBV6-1,CASSSPGRGATEAFF
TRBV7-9,CASSPSGASTDTQYF
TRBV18,CASSANRGMNTEAFF
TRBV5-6,CASSSLTTDSLEAFF
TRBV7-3,CASSSDTNTQYF
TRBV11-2,CASSLGHLGGYTF
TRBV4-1,CASSQDSQNGNTIYF
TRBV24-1,CATSDPGDRLTDTQYF
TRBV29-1,CSAKSLVGTDTQYF
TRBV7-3,CASSLNGVIDSPLHF
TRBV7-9,CASRRLAGAYNEQFF
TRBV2,CASSARQERAFF
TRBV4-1,CASSRNRGDYGYTF
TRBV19,CASSPKYGEQYF
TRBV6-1,CASSVGLVSYNEQFF
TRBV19,CASSFRQGNYEQYF
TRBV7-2,CASSLQLSGGDFSYEQYF
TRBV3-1,CASSQGGQRQYF
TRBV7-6,CASSWGEGNTEAFF
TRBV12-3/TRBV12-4,CASLRGGSDNYGYTF
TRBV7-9,CASSFKGQGIPYEQYF
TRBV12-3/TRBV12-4,CASRQVSDTQYF
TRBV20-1,CSAGRDFYEQYF
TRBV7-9,CAIPLGLGPETQYF
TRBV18,CASPTNGGDDTEAFF
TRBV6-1,CASSSPGTSGGSSTDTQYF
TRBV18,CASSPPGAGGFSEQYF
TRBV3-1,CASSLFLGQIYNEQFF
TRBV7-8,CASSLGRVLLNTEAFF
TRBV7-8,CASSLVDEQFF
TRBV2,CASSESGAEAFF
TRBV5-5,CASSYPRTGNTEAFF
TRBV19,CASSMGNYEQYF
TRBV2,CASEAGATNTGELFF
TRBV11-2,CASSSILLGGVGYGYTF
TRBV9,CASSVGLAGGTYEQYF
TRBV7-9,CASSLVSGTDEKLFF
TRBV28,CASIPHQGSNQPQHF
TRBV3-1,CASSLADRNTEAFF
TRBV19,CASSQSGSGGEQFF
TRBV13,CASSFREEYGYTF
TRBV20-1,CSACLAGQETQYF
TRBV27,CASSPPPTGISYNEQFF
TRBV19,CASSQSTDRGHDFDQPQHF
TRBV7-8,CASSLPPWQTSYEQYF
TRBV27,CASSTLRQGYEKLFF
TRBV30,CAWSREGREAFF